This record covers a single T cell receptor (beta chain). Antigen: not known. This table comes from immunoSEQ multiplex PCR, and its TCRdb copy is limited to in-frame clones, with some not included. The sample includes around 18,000 clones, around 87% seen only once; the top ten take roughly 30%. The data derive from a study of OX40 agonist ivuxolimab in advanced cancers. Background on the study: Partial responses occurred in three patients (one hepatocellular carcinoma, two cutaneous melanoma). Study-level results: Partly responding patients at 0.1-3.0 mg/kg showed some of the smallest clonal expansion.

Trimming left V 2 bases short and J 9 bases short, with 15 bases between. Looked up from germline, CDR1 is SGHDT and CDR2 is YYEEEE. The CDR3 has 14 amino acids. V and J are TRBV5-6 and TRBJ2-1; a possible D gene is TRBD1 (6 bases). This clonotype was obtained from an adult with an advanced solid tumor such as melanoma, head and neck, liver or kidney cancer. The source was CD4+ or CD8+ T cells sorted from blood, collected in a trial of the OX40 agonist ivuxolimab. The CDR3 sequence is CASSLQGFASEQFF. The CDR3 DNA is TGTGCCAGCAGCTTACAGGGCTTCGCCAGTGAGCAGTTCTTC.